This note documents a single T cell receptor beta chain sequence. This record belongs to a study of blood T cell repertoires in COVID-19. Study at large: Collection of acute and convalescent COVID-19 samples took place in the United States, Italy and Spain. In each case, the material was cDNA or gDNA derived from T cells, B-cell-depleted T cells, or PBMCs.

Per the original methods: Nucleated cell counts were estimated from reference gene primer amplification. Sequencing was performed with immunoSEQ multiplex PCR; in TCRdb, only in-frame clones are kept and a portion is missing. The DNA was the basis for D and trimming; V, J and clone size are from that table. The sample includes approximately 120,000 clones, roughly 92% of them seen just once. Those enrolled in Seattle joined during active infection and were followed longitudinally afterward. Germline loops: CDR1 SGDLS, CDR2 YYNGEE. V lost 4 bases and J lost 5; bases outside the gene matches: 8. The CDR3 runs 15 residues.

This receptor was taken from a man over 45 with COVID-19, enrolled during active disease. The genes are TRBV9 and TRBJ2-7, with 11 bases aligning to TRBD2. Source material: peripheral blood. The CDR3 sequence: CASSSRSGRANEQYF. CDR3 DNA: TGTGCCAGCAGCTCCCGTAGCGGGAGGGCGAACGAGCAGTACTTC.